Below, 29 T cell receptor beta chains from the same sample are listed, as sequenced in a study of blood T cell repertoires in COVID-19. Clones were sequenced by immunoSEQ multiplex PCR, and TCRdb holds only the in-frame ones, with some missing. Among around 150,000 clones, over 60% were seen once, and the ten largest hold approximately 4.5%. Sequencing was done on a sample of peripheral blood. The receptor set was obtained from a woman over 75 with active or convalescent COVID-19.

The rearrangement uses TRBV6-6 and TRBJ1-2; tentatively, D is TRBD1 (5 bases). Trimming removed 7 bases from V and 1 base from J, with 16 bases in between. Germline V lookup: CDR1 MNHNY, CDR2 SVGAGI (reference sequence). This CDR3 comprises 15 residues. The CDR3 is CASTRVGLVNYGYTF. The CDR3 DNA is TGTGCCAGCACCAGGGTGGGGTTAGTTAACTATGGCTACACCTTC.

The V and J genes are TRBV18 and TRBJ1-5, with unresolved D. Germline lookup yields CDR1 KGHSH and CDR2 LQKENI. This CDR3 region has 15 residues. Trimming removed 2 bases from V and 2 bases from J, with 10 bases in between. In DNA form, the CDR3 reads TGTGCCAGCTCACCAATGGGCTCTGGCAATCAGCCCCAGCATTTT. Its translation: CASSPMGSGNQPQHF.

The rearrangement links TRBV7-9 to TRBJ1-2, with D possibly matching TRBD1 (5 bases). Trimming removed 8 bases from V and 2 bases from J, with 15 bases in between. The CDR3 is 14 residues long. Per germline, CDR1 SEHNR and CDR2 FQNEAQ (reference sequence). The CDR3 DNA follows: TGTGCCAGCGGACACCGGACATCGAACTATGGCTACACCTTC. Encoded protein: CASGHRTSNYGYTF.

The gene calls are TRBV3-1 (or the pseudogene TRBV3-2) and TRBJ1-1; 8 bases align to TRBD1. There are 17 residues in the CDR3. V lost 2 bases and J lost 4; bases outside the gene matches: 12. CDR1 is LGHDT and CDR2 is YNNKEL in the germline V gene (reference sequence). The CDR3 sequence: CASSQLRRSDRGTEAFF. The DNA of the CDR3 is TGTGCCAGCAGCCAACTTAGAAGATCCGACAGGGGCACTGAAGCTTTCTTT.

The chain joins TRBV5-1 to TRBJ2-2; 9 bases align to TRBD2. CDR3 length equals 15 residues. V shed 4 bases, J shed 4 bases, and the junction held 5 bases outside the gene matches. The germline CDR1 and CDR2 sequences are SGHRS and YFSETQ. CDR3 amino acids: CASSGGGAGTGELFF. Here the CDR3 DNA reads TGCGCCAGCAGCGGCGGGGGGGCCGGCACCGGGGAGCTGTTTTTT.

This clone has just a few counts. The genes are TRBV30 and TRBJ1-6; maybe TRBD1 (5 bases). Germline CDR1 is GTSNPN and CDR2 is SVGIG (reference sequence). CDR3 length: 16 residues. V was pared by 3 bases and J by 7 bases, with 19 bases between. The CDR3 DNA reads as TGTGCCTGGAGCCCCGACAGCCCTGGGTCCAATTCACCCCTCCACTTT. The encoded protein is CAWSPDSPGSNSPLHF. Full variable domain (rest looked up from reference TRBV30 and TRBJ1-6): SQTIHQWPATLVQPVGSPLSLECTVEGTSNPNLYWYRQAAGRGLQLLFYSVGIGQISSEVPQNLSASRPQDRQFILSSKKLLLSDSGFYLCAWSPDSPGSNSPLHFGNGTRLTVT.

This chain uses TRBV5-8 with TRBJ1-1, with 8 bases matching TRBD1. Germline CDR1 is SGHTS and CDR2 is YDEGEE. V was clipped by 4 bases and J by 2 bases; unmatched bases: 7. The CDR3 length is 15 residues. CDR3 protein: CASSGGDRINTEAFF. DNA for the CDR3: TGTGCCAGCAGCGGCGGGGACAGGATAAACACTGAAGCTTTCTTT.

The V call is TRBV2, the J call TRBJ2-3, with 9 bases matching TRBD2. The V and J ends lost 7 bases and 2 bases, in that order; junction bases with no gene match: 22. From germline, CDR1 is SNHLY and CDR2 FYNNEI. The length of the CDR3 is 20 residues. The CDR3 nucleotides read TGTGCCAGCATAGGCCCAGCGGGGGGATCCCGAAATCCTTACACAGATACGCAGTATTTT. Protein product: CASIGPAGGSRNPYTDTQYF.

This chain joins TRBV3-1 (or the pseudogene TRBV3-2) and TRBJ2-7; 9 bases match TRBD1. After removal of 1 base from V and 0 bases from J, the junction contained 1 base not matched to a gene. The CDR3 runs to 15 residues. Germline V gives CDR1 LGHDT, CDR2 YNNKEL (reference sequence). The CDR3 DNA sequence: TGTGCCAGCAGCCAAGGGGGACAGGGCTCCTACGAGCAGTACTTC. Translation gives CASSQGGQGSYEQYF.

This rearrangement joins TRBV6-4 to TRBJ2-3; 14 nucleotides line up with TRBD2. Germline loops: CDR1 MRHNA, CDR2 SNTAGT. V shed 6 bases, J shed 3 bases, and the junction held 5 bases outside the gene matches. The CDR3 sequence is 16 residues long. The CDR3 loop reads CASSRTSGGPTDTQYF. The DNA for the CDR3 is TGTGCCAGCAGCCGGACTAGCGGGGGGCCTACAGATACGCAGTATTTT.

J is TRBJ1-4 and V is TRBV5-6; D unclear. The V and J ends lost 4 bases and 7 bases respectively, with 20 bases between them. Looked up from germline, CDR1 is SGHDT and CDR2 is YYEEEE. The CDR3 spans 16 residues. DNA of the CDR3: TGTGCCAGCAGCGGACGGGATAATCTGAGAGGTGAAAAACTGTTTTTT. This codes for CASSGRDNLRGEKLFF. The entire variable domain, with the rest obtained from reference TRBV5-6 and TRBJ1-4, is as follows: DAGVTQSPTHLIKTRGQQVTLRCSPKSGHDTVSWYQQALGQGPQFIFQYYEEEERQRGNFPDRFSGHQFPNYSSELNVNALLLGDSALYLCASSGRDNLRGEKLFFGSGTQLSVL.

This clone was counted a single time. The chain recombines TRBV7-2 with TRBJ1-2, with 7 nucleotides matching TRBD1. The CDR3 runs to 15 residues. Trimming removed 1 base from V and 7 bases from J; junction bases left unmatched: 9. The germline V gene encodes CDR1 SGHTA and CDR2 FQGNSA. The CDR3 DNA sequence: TGTACCAGCAGCTTAGGATCAGGGGGTTTACGTGGCTACACCTTC. Amino acids: CTSSLGSGGLRGYTF.

This clone appeared once. The rearrangement joins TRBV7-9 to TRBJ1-1; TRBD1 matches at 7 bases. V shed 6 bases and J 2 bases; nucleotides not matched to a gene: 3. CDR1 and CDR2 (germline): SEHNR, FQNEAQ (reference sequence). The CDR3 length is 13 residues. The CDR3: CASRGQINTEAFF. The CDR3 bases are TGTGCCAGCAGGGGACAGATTAACACTGAAGCTTTCTTT.

This chain uses TRBV2 with TRBJ2-5; TRBD2 agrees at 7 bases. Germline loops: CDR1 SNHLY, CDR2 FYNNEI. With V trimmed by 0 bases and J by 5 bases, 6 bases remained unmatched. The CDR3 is 15 amino acids. The CDR3 reads CASSEARTGGETQYF. In DNA, the CDR3 is TGTGCCAGCAGTGAAGCCCGGACGGGGGGTGAGACCCAGTACTTC.

This clone was seen once. This chain links TRBV4-1 with TRBJ2-3; D is perhaps TRBD2 (8 bases). The CDR3 is made up of 16 amino acids. The ends were cut back, 0 bases at V and 8 bases at J, with 18 bases in the middle. Germline V gene sequence: CDR1 MGHRA, CDR2 YSYEKL. This chain's CDR3 is CASSQDNSGTAGTQYF. As DNA, the CDR3 is TGCGCCAGCAGCCAAGATAATAGCGGGACAGCAGGTACGCAGTATTTT.

The chain uses TRBV7-2 and TRBJ2-5; TRBD2 agrees at 9 bases. Germline CDR1 reads SGHTA; CDR2 reads FQGNSA. The CDR3 contains 18 residues. V lost 3 bases and J lost 5; bases outside the gene matches: 16. The CDR3 region has the DNA TGTGCCAGCAGCTTGGGCGGGGGGGCGTTCTCTAATAGGGAGACCCAGTACTTC. Translated: CASSLGGGAFSNRETQYF.

The chain recombines TRBV6-1 with TRBJ1-1; no clear D. CDR3 length: 14 residues. V was pared by 1 base and J by 6 bases, with 12 bases between. Germline CDR1 reads MNHNS; CDR2 reads SASEGT. CDR3 amino acids: CASSEVTVTAEAFF. The CDR3, as DNA: TGTGCCAGCAGTGAAGTAACAGTAACGGCTGAAGCTTTCTTT.

The gene calls are TRBV19 and TRBJ1-4; 7 bases match TRBD1. The V and J ends lost 2 bases and 4 bases, in that order; junction bases with no gene match: 4. CDR1 is LNHDA and CDR2 is SQIVND in the germline V gene (reference sequence). CDR3 size: 15 residues. For the CDR3, the DNA is TGTGCCAGTAGTATATATCGACAGGGTAATGAAAAACTGTTTTTT. Its translation is CASSIYRQGNEKLFF.

This clone has a handful of counts. The chain is built from TRBV30 and TRBJ2-1; the match to TRBD2 covers 8 bases. V trimming: 1 base; J trimming: 3 bases; junction bases outside the gene matches: 8. This CDR3 spans 16 amino acids. Germline V gene data show CDR1 as GTSNPN and CDR2 as SVGIG (reference sequence). The CDR3 DNA reads TGTGCCTGGAGTGGTACGGGGGCGGGGGGCTACAATGAGCAGTTCTTC. Translating gives CAWSGTGAGGYNEQFF.

This chain connects TRBV3-1 (or the pseudogene TRBV3-2) to TRBJ2-5, with 15 bases matching TRBD2. CDR1 and CDR2 (germline): LGHDT, YNNKEL (reference sequence). This CDR3 spans 19 amino acids. Trimming took 3 bases from V and 2 from J; bases not matched to a gene: 10. The CDR3 here is CASSQKGTSGGRIQETQYF. CDR3 sequence (DNA): TGTGCCAGCAGCCAGAAAGGGACTAGCGGGGGGAGAATTCAAGAGACCCAGTACTTC.

This chain links TRBV7-2 with TRBJ1-5; D is unclear. The germline V gene has CDR1 SGHTA and CDR2 FQGNSA. V lost 6 bases, J lost 9 bases, and 9 bases lay in between. CDR3 length: 11 residues. Here the CDR3 DNA reads TGTGCCAGCAGTCTTCGGGGGCCCCAGCATTTT. Amino acids: CASSLRGPQHF. Drawing the rest from reference TRBV7-2 and TRBJ1-5, the complete variable domain is GAGVSQSPSNKVTEKGKDVELRCDPISGHTALYWYRQSLGQGLEFLIYFQGNSAPDKSGLPSDRFSAERTGGSVSTLTIQRTQQEDSAVYLCASSLRGPQHFGDGTRLSIL.

This clone came up many times. The rearrangement joins TRBV23-1 to TRBJ2-3; 7 bases agree with TRBD1. TRBV23-1 has ORF status, its function being uncertain. This CDR3 is built from 17 residues. With V trimmed by 8 bases and J by 0 bases, 14 bases remained unmatched. CDR3 residues: CASLSGQASSSTDTQYF. For the CDR3, the DNA is TGCGCCAGCCTATCCGGACAGGCGTCATCTAGCACAGATACGCAGTATTTT.

This clone appeared a few times. The chain carries TRBV5-4 and TRBJ1-1; TRBD1 aligns across 7 bases. Germline values: CDR1 SGHNT, CDR2 YYREEE (reference sequence). CDR3 length: 13 residues. V lost 4 bases and J lost 2; bases outside the gene matches: 2. DNA of the CDR3: TGTGCCAGCAGCCGGGACAGAAACACTGAAGCTTTCTTT. It translates to CASSRDRNTEAFF.

The genes are TRBV5-4 and TRBJ2-7; 7 nucleotides match TRBD2. The ends lost 2 bases at V and 2 bases at J; junction bases unmatched: 7. The length of the CDR3 is 15 residues. Germline lookup yields CDR1 SGHNT and CDR2 YYREEE (reference sequence). The CDR3 sequence: CASSLPSGETYEQYF. CDR3 DNA sequence: TGTGCCAGCAGCTTACCCAGCGGGGAAACCTACGAGCAGTACTTC.

This chain connects TRBV20-1 to TRBJ1-1; tentative D call: TRBD1 (5 bases). Looked up from germline, CDR1 is DFQATT and CDR2 is SNEGSKA (reference sequence). V lost 7 bases and J 1 base, leaving 7 bases between the germline ends. The CDR3 length is 11 residues. The CDR3 bases are TGCAGTGGGGGCCCGAACACTGAAGCTTTCTTT. It encodes CSGGPNTEAFF.

The chain carries TRBV12-3 or TRBV12-4 and TRBJ1-2; D possibly corresponds to TRBD1 (6 bases). This CDR3 contains 13 residues. V lost 7 bases, J lost 7 bases, and 16 bases lay in between. The CDR3 nucleotides are TGTGCCAGCATGACACAGGGTCGGGTTGGCTACACCTTC. It codes for CASMTQGRVGYTF.

This chain links TRBV10-3 with TRBJ1-1, with a tentative D call TRBD1 (6 bases). The V end was cut by 6 bases, the J end by 4 bases, with 12 bases between. Germline V gene data show CDR1 as ENHRY and CDR2 as SYGVKD. The CDR3 loop spans 13 amino acids. CDR3 protein: CAIRRGSGTEAFF. In DNA, the CDR3 is TGTGCCATCAGGAGGGGGTCGGGCACTGAAGCTTTCTTT.

The chain couples TRBV6-1 to TRBJ1-5; tentative D call: TRBD1 (6 bases). V lost 1 base, J lost 2 bases, and 9 bases lay in between. In germline, CDR1 is MNHNS, CDR2 SASEGT. The CDR3 runs 15 residues. The CDR3 DNA reads TGTGCCAGCAGTGAAGACAGGGCTCGCAATCAGCCCCAGCATTTT. Amino acid sequence: CASSEDRARNQPQHF.

J is TRBJ1-3 and V is TRBV5-1, with D perhaps TRBD1 (5 bases). Germline values: CDR1 SGHRS, CDR2 YFSETQ. V was pared by 4 bases and J by 8 bases, with 16 bases between. The CDR3 is 14 amino acids. The CDR3 sequence: CASSPGGGADTIYF. The CDR3 bases are TGCGCCAGCAGCCCTGGTGGAGGGGCTGACACCATATATTTT.